These 17 T cell receptor beta chains were sequenced from one sample in a study of cytomegalovirus exposure and HLA in healthy donors (dated by TCRdb to the late 2010s). Preparation of the library involved the immunoSEQ multiplex PCR assay. For the multiplex PCR, a mixture combining 60 forward primers for TCR Vbeta segments and 13 reverse primers for TCR Jbeta segments was used. Entries here come from immuneACCESS through TCRdb and include only in-frame sequences with V and J called. Some clones fail to appear in such tables; in the studies checked, an unresolved V gene covers under half of the shortfall, and the cause of the remainder is unknown. The sample table holds approximately 100,000 clones, of which more than 80% were seen once. The top ten clonotypes cover around 3.6% of the sample. Sequenced: PBMCs. All receptors derive from a young man in good health and CMV-seronegative.

The chain employs TRBV7-2 and TRBJ2-3; the D is unclear. CDR1 is SGHTA and CDR2 is FQGNSA in the germline V gene. The CDR3 consists of 11 residues. V was clipped by 5 bases and J by 6 bases, with 6 bases between them. Here the CDR3 reads CASSLQDTQYF. In DNA form, the CDR3 reads TGTGCCAGCAGCCTACAGGATACGCAGTATTTT.

This sequence joins TRBV27 and TRBJ1-1; possibly TRBD1 for D (5 bases). Germline V gene lookup returns CDR1 MNHEY and CDR2 SMNVEV (reference sequence). V shed 2 bases and J shed 6 bases, with 10 bases lying between them. CDR3 length: 13 residues. CDR3 in DNA: TGTGCCAGCAGTTTAGGGGGGAGGGCTGAAGCTTTCTTT. Translation: CASSLGGRAEAFF.

V gene TRBV27 combines with J gene TRBJ2-7, with TRBD1 matching 7 bases. Germline V gene sequence: CDR1 MNHEY, CDR2 SMNVEV (reference sequence). The CDR3 is 14 amino acids. With V trimmed by 6 bases and J by 3 bases, 8 bases remained unmatched. CDR3: CASRLAGTVYEQYF. CDR3 in DNA: TGTGCCAGCAGACTCGCCGGGACAGTCTACGAGCAGTACTTC.

The CDR3 protein is CASSQSPDSTAYGYTF. As DNA, the CDR3 is TGCGCCAGCAGCCAATCCCCAGACAGTACTGCTTATGGCTACACCTTC. V gene TRBV4-1 combines with J gene TRBJ1-2, with a weak D call TRBD1 (5 bases). V was shortened by 2 bases and J by 5 bases, with 18 bases between the two germline ends. The CDR3 extends over 16 amino acids. Germline V gene sequence: CDR1 MGHRA, CDR2 YSYEKL.

The gene calls are TRBV30 and TRBJ2-7; TRBD2 agrees at 7 bases. The CDR3 consists of 13 residues. Trimming at V came to 5 bases and at J to 6 bases, leaving 10 bases not matched to a gene. The germline gives CDR1 GTSNPN, CDR2 SVGIG (reference sequence). The DNA of the CDR3 is TGTGCCTGGGAGGGAGGGAAGGTACCCGAGCAGTACTTC. As protein: CAWEGGKVPEQYF.

V is TRBV4-3 and J is TRBJ2-7; tentatively, D is TRBD2 (5 bases). Germline CDR1 LGHNA, CDR2 YSLEER. Trimming took off 1 base at V and 4 bases at J, with 14 bases between the two ends. CDR3 size: 15 residues. CDR3 residues: CASSQGRSGLYEQYF. CDR3 DNA sequence: TGCGCCAGCAGCCAAGGGAGAAGCGGCCTATACGAGCAGTACTTC.

This clone appeared once. The chain employs TRBV7-9 and TRBJ1-6, with a possible D match to TRBD1 (6 bases). Looked up from germline, CDR1 is SEHNR and CDR2 is FQNEAQ (reference sequence). The CDR3 consists of 19 residues. Trimming shortened V by 5 bases and J by 0 bases, and 20 bases separated the two germline ends. CDR3 bases: TGTGCCAGCAGCCCTCCAGGGGCCCTAATCAGCTCCTATAATTCACCCCTCCACTTT. Translating gives CASSPPGALISSYNSPLHF. Together with reference TRBV7-9 and TRBJ1-6, the CDR3 gives the full variable domain: DTGVSQNPRHKITKRGQNVTFRCDPISEHNRLYWYRQTLGQGPEFLTYFQNEAQLEKSRLLSDRFSAERPKGSFSTLEIQRTEQGDSAMYLCASSPPGALISSYNSPLHFGNGTRLTVT.

The V call is TRBV5-1, the J call TRBJ2-3, with 9 positions matching TRBD2. Germline CDR1 and CDR2: SGHRS and YFSETQ. The CDR3 covers 17 residues. Unmatched junction bases numbered 7, after V lost 0 bases and J lost 2 bases. The chain's CDR3 is CASSLALREGYTDTQYF. In nucleotides, the CDR3 is TGCGCCAGCAGCTTGGCCTTGCGGGAGGGTTACACAGATACGCAGTATTTT.

The chain is built from TRBV7-2 and TRBJ2-1, with D unresolved. Between the trimmed V and J ends, which lost 2 bases and 5 bases, there was a span of 4 bases. CDR3 length equals 12 residues. CDR1 is SGHTA, CDR2 FQGNSA, per germline. The CDR3 coding sequence is TGTGCCAGCAGCTTATCAAACAATGAGCAGTTCTTC. The encoded protein is CASSLSNNEQFF.

CDR3 region: CASSPRDSSYEQYF. DNA for the CDR3: TGTGCCAGCTCACCACGGGACAGCTCCTACGAGCAGTACTTC. The chain joins TRBV18 to TRBJ2-7; 7 bases fit TRBD1. The V gene's germline CDR1 is KGHSH and CDR2 LQKENI. After removal of 1 base from V and 0 bases from J, the junction contained 0 bases not matched to a gene. This CDR3 contains 14 residues.

CDR3 loop: CASSLRQGNSPLHF. The CDR3 region has the DNA TGTGCCAGCAGCCTCAGACAGGGAAATTCACCCCTCCACTTT. The chain uses TRBV7-9 and TRBJ1-6, with TRBD1 matching 7 bases. The CDR3 consists of 14 residues. The junction had 5 bases not matched to a gene; V was cut back by 5 bases and J by 7 bases. Germline values: CDR1 SEHNR, CDR2 FQNEAQ (reference sequence).

The chain couples TRBV28 to TRBJ2-7, with D perhaps TRBD2 (6 bases). CDR1 and CDR2 from the germline V gene are MDHEN and SYDVKM. CDR3 length: 13 amino acids. The V end lost 2 bases, the J end lost 2 bases, and 7 bases lay between the germline ends. CDR3 sequence (DNA): TGTGCCAGCAGTTTAGGGGGGACCTACGAGCAGTACTTC. Amino acid sequence: CASSLGGTYEQYF.

The rearrangement uses TRBV19 and TRBJ1-4; unclear D gene. Germline V gene lookup returns CDR1 LNHDA and CDR2 SQIVND (reference sequence). Trimming left V 7 bases short and J 3 bases short, with 9 bases between. The CDR3 contains 13 residues. This CDR3 is CASKRGPNEKLFF. CDR3 DNA: TGTGCCAGTAAGCGAGGGCCTAATGAAAAACTGTTTTTT.

The chain couples TRBV11-2 to TRBJ2-5; a possible D gene is TRBD1 (6 bases). CDR3 size: 14 residues. From germline, CDR1 is SGHAT and CDR2 FQNNGV. The V end was cut by 5 bases, the J end by 4 bases, with 14 bases between. The CDR3 nucleotides read TGTGCCAGCAGCCGGGTACTAGGGGGAGAGACCCAGTACTTC. Amino acid sequence: CASSRVLGGETQYF.

This clone was picked up one time. The chain carries TRBV6-5 and TRBJ2-1, with 10 positions matching TRBD2. The germline gives CDR1 MNHEY, CDR2 SVGAGI. V lost 5 bases to trimming and J lost 6 bases; unmatched junction nucleotides: 7. The CDR3 is made up of 15 amino acids. The CDR3: CASSTQRGGLNEQFF. In nucleotides, the CDR3 is TGTGCCAGCAGTACTCAGCGGGGGGGCCTCAATGAGCAGTTCTTC.

The chain recombines TRBV21-1 with TRBJ2-3; no check of the table's D call, TRBD2, against the DNA was made. TRBV21-1 is marked as a pseudogene. The CDR3 is made up of 16 amino acids. The chain's CDR3 is CASSKERTGYTITQYF. The CDR3 DNA reads as TGTGCCAGCAGCAAAGAGCGGACCGGGTATACAATCACGCAGTATTTT.

The CDR3 here is CASSAEGRGEKLFF. The DNA for the CDR3 is TGTGCCAGCAGCGCCGAAGGGAGAGGGGAAAAACTGTTTTTT. The chain carries TRBV6-6 and TRBJ1-4; D ambiguous. CDR1 and CDR2 (germline): MNHNY, SVGAGI (reference sequence). V was clipped by 6 bases and J by 8 bases, with 16 bases between them. The CDR3 contains 14 residues.